This TCR beta chain was captured by sequencing in a study of blood T cell repertoires in COVID-19. Study summary: Samples representing acute and convalescent COVID-19 were sourced from the United States, Italy and Spain. PBMCs, B-cell-depleted T cells, or T cells provided the cDNA or gDNA that made up the material.

The V gene lost 4 bases and the J gene lost 10 bases, with 11 bases spanning the gap. From germline, CDR1 is LGHDT and CDR2 YNNKEL (reference sequence). This CDR3 has 11 residues. A single count supports this clone. This table comes from immunoSEQ multiplex PCR, and its TCRdb copy is limited to in-frame clones, with some not included. Of 100,000 to 150,000 clones in the sample, 85% were seen once. The TCR sequence derives from an elderly man with active or convalescent COVID-19. This sequence joins TRBV3-1 (or the pseudogene TRBV3-2) and TRBJ2-7; perhaps TRBD2 as D (7 bases). Source material: peripheral blood. This chain's CDR3 is CASSLGGVQYF. CDR3 DNA sequence: TGTGCCAGCAGCCTAGGGGGGGTTCAGTACTTC.